These 29 T cell receptor beta chains came from one sample sequenced in a study of cytomegalovirus exposure and HLA in healthy donors. The PCR had 60 Vbeta and 13 Jbeta primers. Produced via immunoSEQ multiplex PCR; TCRdb's table is partial and in-frame only. The sample includes about 150,000 clones, around four fifths seen only once; the top ten take 3% to 3.5%. Sequenced sample: PBMCs. Every receptor here comes from a male donor in good health and CMV-seronegative.

This clone was counted between two and nine times. V usage is TRBV6-6 and J usage is TRBJ2-1, with 7 nucleotides matching TRBD1. Germline V gene lookup returns CDR1 MNHNY and CDR2 SVGAGI (reference sequence). The CDR3 totals 14 residues. V was clipped by 2 bases and J by 2 bases; unmatched bases: 0. The CDR3 is CASSYGTAYNEQFF. Here the CDR3 DNA reads TGTGCCAGCAGTTACGGGACAGCCTACAATGAGCAGTTCTTC.

The chain uses TRBV11-2 and TRBJ1-2; 11 bases agree with TRBD1. This CDR3 contains 15 residues. Germline V gene data show CDR1 as SGHAT and CDR2 as FQNNGV. V shed 0 bases and J 8 bases; nucleotides not matched to a gene: 5. The DNA for the CDR3 is TGTGCCAGCAGCTTAGAGGGACAGGGGGTAGGAGGCTACACCTTC. Translated, it gives CASSLEGQGVGGYTF.

This chain uses TRBV4-1 with TRBJ1-5; D call uncertain. CDR1 and CDR2 from the germline V gene are MGHRA and YSYEKL. V was clipped by 0 bases and J by 2 bases, with 17 bases between them. This CDR3 is 18 amino acids long. CDR3 nucleotide sequence: TGCGCCAGCAGCCAAGATACGATTTCTCAACTCGGCAATCAGCCCCAGCATTTT. Amino acids: CASSQDTISQLGNQPQHF.

As concerns this clone: Sequence at one end of the junction differs from germline and may be a read error. Other nucleotide sequences from this sample produce the same CDR3. The V gene is TRBV7-8, the J gene TRBJ1-5; tentative D call: TRBD1 (6 bases). CDR1 is SGHVS and CDR2 is FQNEAQ in the germline V gene. This CDR3 spans 15 amino acids. DNA for the CDR3: TGCGCCAGCAGCTTAGGCGAGGGGGTCAGTCAGCCCCAGCATTTT. This encodes CASSLGEGVSQPQHF.

The CDR3 loop is CASSLGQGKGYTF. The CDR3 DNA is TGTGCCAGCAGCCTGGGACAGGGGAAGGGCTACACCTTC. The rearrangement uses TRBV6-4 and TRBJ1-2; 10 bases fit TRBD1. After removal of 6 bases from V and 8 bases from J, the junction contained 6 bases not matched to a gene. Germline assignment: CDR1 MRHNA and CDR2 SNTAGT. This CDR3 region has 13 residues.

CDR3 bases: TGTGCCAGCAGTTTAGATAAGTGGACTGGCGGAGCCTACGAGCAGTACTTC. The encoded protein is CASSLDKWTGGAYEQYF. The rearrangement links TRBV28 to TRBJ2-7; D is perhaps TRBD2 (5 bases). The CDR3 contains 17 residues. Germline assignment: CDR1 MDHEN and CDR2 SYDVKM. Trimming took off 2 bases at V and 2 bases at J, with 19 bases between the two ends. Full variable domain (remainder filled in from reference TRBV28 and TRBJ2-7): DVKVTQSSRYLVKRTGEKVFLECVQDMDHENMFWYRQDPGLGLRLIYFSYDVKMKEKGDIPEGYSVSREKKERFSLILESASTNQTSMYLCASSLDKWTGGAYEQYFGPGTRLTVT.

V gene TRBV5-4 combines with J gene TRBJ1-3; D is possibly TRBD1 (5 bases). Trimming left V 2 bases short and J 7 bases short, with 10 bases between. This CDR3 is built from 13 residues. Germline V CDR1 and CDR2: SGHNT, YYREEE (reference sequence). The CDR3 here is CASSLRQSNTIYF. The CDR3 DNA reads as TGTGCCAGCAGCTTAAGACAGTCGAACACCATATATTTT. The whole variable domain, remainder taken from reference TRBV5-4 and TRBJ1-3, is ETGVTQSPTHLIKTRGQQVTLRCSSQSGHNTVSWYQQALGQGPQFIFQYYREEENGRGNFPPRFSGLQFPNYSSELNVNALELDDSALYLCASSLRQSNTIYFGEGSWLTVV.

The CDR3 reads CSVGTGDTYEQYF. The CDR3 DNA follows: TGCAGCGTTGGGACAGGGGACACCTACGAGCAGTACTTC. The V call is TRBV29-1, the J call TRBJ2-7; 9 positions match TRBD1. CDR3 length equals 13 residues. Germline CDR1 and CDR2: SQVTM and ANQGSEA. With V trimmed by 4 bases and J by 2 bases, 3 bases remained unmatched.

This sequence joins TRBV2 and TRBJ1-2; D not certain. The length of the CDR3 is 14 residues. Germline CDR1 is SNHLY and CDR2 is FYNNEI. V lost 7 bases and J lost 6, with 18 bases in between. CDR3 sequence: CASTVLLALNGYTF. CDR3 in DNA: TGTGCCAGCACCGTTCTTTTGGCTCTTAATGGCTACACCTTC.

This clone showed up just once. This chain joins TRBV19 and TRBJ1-5; 10 nucleotides line up with TRBD1. The germline CDR1 and CDR2 sequences are LNHDA and SQIVND (reference sequence). V trimming: 9 bases; J trimming: 1 base; junction bases outside the gene matches: 6. This CDR3 comprises 15 residues. The CDR3 DNA reads as TGTGCCAGCGGGGACAGGGGCCCCAGCAATCAGCCCCAGCATTTT. This encodes CASGDRGPSNQPQHF.

This chain joins TRBV7-9 and TRBJ1-4, with 8 positions matching TRBD1. V was pared by 5 bases and J by 1 base, with 9 bases of the junction left unmatched. This CDR3 contains 17 residues. The germline V gene encodes CDR1 SEHNR and CDR2 FQNEAQ (reference sequence). The CDR3 DNA reads as TGTGCCAGCAGCCGAGGACAGGGCGAGGGAACTAATGAAAAACTGTTTTTT. It translates to CASSRGQGEGTNEKLFF. The full variable domain, completed using reference TRBV7-9 and TRBJ1-4, is DTGVSQNPRHKITKRGQNVTFRCDPISEHNRLYWYRQTLGQGPEFLTYFQNEAQLEKSRLLSDRFSAERPKGSFSTLEIQRTEQGDSAMYLCASSRGQGEGTNEKLFFGSGTQLSVL.

The rearrangement links TRBV18 to TRBJ1-2; D is undetermined. This CDR3 spans 16 amino acids. Trimming removed 2 bases from V and 3 bases from J, with 16 bases in between. The germline gives CDR1 KGHSH, CDR2 LQKENI. The CDR3 region is CASSPVLPREYYGYTF. As DNA, the CDR3 is TGTGCCAGCTCACCAGTACTTCCTCGAGAATACTATGGCTACACCTTC.

The chain joins TRBV19 to TRBJ2-3; D might be TRBD2 (5 bases). V was cut by 2 bases and J by 4 bases, with 10 bases left in between. The CDR3 covers 14 residues. The V gene's germline CDR1 is LNHDA and CDR2 SQIVND (reference sequence). The CDR3 loop reads CASSITRSPDTQYF. CDR3 coding DNA: TGTGCCAGTAGTATAACTAGGTCCCCAGATACGCAGTATTTT.

This sequence joins TRBV6-5 and TRBJ1-6; TRBD1 matches at 8 bases. Germline values: CDR1 MNHEY, CDR2 SVGAGI. CDR3 length: 14 amino acids. The ends lost 5 bases at V and 10 bases at J; junction bases unmatched: 7. CDR3 sequence: CASSDGTGGSPLHF. In nucleotides, the CDR3 is TGTGCCAGCAGTGACGGGACAGGCGGCTCACCCCTCCACTTT.

This sequence joins TRBV5-1 and TRBJ1-6, with a tentative D call TRBD1 (6 bases). The CDR3 extends over 17 amino acids. Trimming removed 4 bases at V and 1 base at J, with 15 bases between. Germline CDR1 reads SGHRS; CDR2 reads YFSETQ. The CDR3: CASSLTPQGSYNSPLHF. In DNA, the CDR3 is TGCGCCAGCAGCCTTACTCCTCAGGGGTCCTATAATTCACCCCTCCACTTT.

The chain has TRBV19 and TRBJ1-2, with 7 bases aligning to TRBD1. The CDR3 is 12 amino acids. Per germline, CDR1 LNHDA and CDR2 SQIVND (reference sequence). The J segment lost 8 bases and the V segment lost 3 bases, leaving 3 bases of the junction unmatched. The CDR3 loop is CASSIYRGGYTF. As DNA, the CDR3 is TGTGCCAGTAGTATTTACAGGGGAGGCTACACCTTC.

The chain is built from TRBV7-9 and TRBJ1-2; no definite D call. The CDR3 extends over 13 amino acids. CDR1 and CDR2 from the germline V gene are SEHNR and FQNEAQ (reference sequence). V was shortened by 2 bases and J by 4 bases, with 8 bases between the two germline ends. The CDR3 here is CASSLRESYGYTF. DNA of the CDR3: TGTGCCAGCAGCTTAAGAGAGAGCTATGGCTACACCTTC.

The chain has TRBV5-1 and TRBJ2-5, with D tentatively TRBD2 (5 bases). The CDR3 length is 14 residues. CDR1 SGHRS and CDR2 YFSETQ come from the germline V gene. V was clipped by 0 bases and J by 2 bases, with 8 bases between them. CDR3 loop: CASSLARGQETQYF. The CDR3 region has the DNA TGCGCCAGCAGCTTGGCCCGGGGACAAGAGACCCAGTACTTC. The complete variable domain, with remaining parts taken from reference TRBV5-1 and TRBJ2-5, reads KAGVTQTPRYLIKTRGQQVTLSCSPISGHRSVSWYQQTPGQGLQFLFEYFSETQRNKGNFPGRFSGRQFSNSRSEMNVSTLELGDSALYLCASSLARGQETQYFGPGTRLLVL.

This chain joins TRBV7-2 and TRBJ2-5, with 7 bases matching TRBD1. CDR1 SGHTA and CDR2 FQGNSA come from the germline V gene. The CDR3 is made up of 15 amino acids. The trim removed 0 bases at V and 4 bases at J, leaving 5 bases unmatched. The CDR3 loop reads CASSLARTGRETQYF. In DNA, the CDR3 is TGTGCCAGCAGCTTAGCGCGGACAGGAAGAGAGACCCAGTACTTC.

This clone has a single count. This chain uses TRBV19 with TRBJ2-2; 10 bases align to TRBD1. The V and J ends lost 4 bases and 7 bases, in that order; junction bases with no gene match: 6. This CDR3 contains 15 residues. Germline V gene lookup returns CDR1 LNHDA and CDR2 SQIVND (reference sequence). The CDR3 DNA follows: TGTGCCAGTAGTAGAGACAGGGGGCTTGGCGGGGAGCTGTTTTTT. Protein sequence: CASSRDRGLGGELFF.

The chain couples TRBV4-1 to TRBJ2-3, with 7 bases identical to TRBD1. J was trimmed by 3 bases and V by 1 base; bases with no gene match: 4. CDR1 MGHRA and CDR2 YSYEKL come from the germline V gene. This CDR3 region has 15 residues. The CDR3 DNA sequence: TGCGCCAGCAGCCAAGTGGAACAGGGGACAGATACGCAGTATTTT. Protein product: CASSQVEQGTDTQYF.

J is TRBJ1-2 and V is TRBV5-6; 9 bases agree with TRBD1. The CDR3 consists of 16 residues. V shed 4 bases, J shed 7 bases, and the junction held 14 bases outside the gene matches. The germline CDR1 and CDR2 sequences are SGHDT and YYEEEE. The chain's CDR3 is CASSPDTQGALSGYTF. The CDR3 DNA reads TGTGCCAGCAGCCCAGACACACAGGGGGCTTTATCTGGCTACACCTTC.

The count of this clone is one. The rearrangement links TRBV10-3 to TRBJ1-1; 11 nucleotides align to TRBD1. Trimming at V came to 6 bases and at J to 4 bases, leaving 7 bases not matched to a gene. The germline CDR1 and CDR2 sequences are ENHRY and SYGVKD. The CDR3 loop spans 15 amino acids. CDR3: CAISPGQGVSTEAFF. CDR3 DNA sequence: TGTGCCATCAGCCCGGGACAGGGGGTGAGCACTGAAGCTTTCTTT.

The genes are TRBV11-3 and TRBJ1-1, with D unresolved. This CDR3 has 13 residues. Germline V lookup: CDR1 SGHNT, CDR2 YENEEA. Trimming took off 1 base at V and 1 base at J, with 4 bases between the two ends. The CDR3 nucleotides read TGTGCCAGCAGCTTAGGAGAGAACACTGAAGCTTTCTTT. The encoded protein is CASSLGENTEAFF.

The gene calls are TRBV11-3 and TRBJ1-5; D uncertain. Germline CDR1 SGHNT, CDR2 YENEEA. The CDR3 totals 12 residues. Trimming left V 10 bases short and J 4 bases short, with 11 bases between. CDR3 region: CATDRENQPQHF. CDR3 nucleotide sequence: TGTGCCACAGATAGGGAGAATCAGCCCCAGCATTTT.

The V gene is TRBV4-1, the J gene TRBJ2-7; possibly TRBD2 for D (5 bases). Germline values: CDR1 MGHRA, CDR2 YSYEKL. The ends were cut back, 0 bases at V and 3 bases at J, with 9 bases in the middle. CDR3 length: 14 residues. The DNA of the CDR3 is TGCGCCAGCAGCCAAGACACTAGTAGCTACGAGCAGTACTTC. Translating it yields CASSQDTSSYEQYF.

The J gene is TRBJ2-2, the V gene TRBV10-3, with D perhaps matching TRBD1 (6 bases). There are 14 residues in the CDR3. Germline loops: CDR1 ENHRY, CDR2 SYGVKD. V lost 10 bases, J lost 5 bases, and 17 bases lay in between. The CDR3 DNA sequence: TGTGCCACAGTTGCAGGGGCGCGGACCGGGGAGCTGTTTTTT. Translation gives CATVAGARTGELFF.

The chain has TRBV23-1 and TRBJ1-2; a possible D gene is TRBD1 (6 bases). TRBV23-1 is given ORF status, its function remaining uncertain. This CDR3 spans 18 amino acids. V was cut by 5 bases and J by 4 bases, with 26 bases left in between. DNA of the CDR3: TGCGCCAGCAGTTCCGGGACACATATGCCGCATAACCCCTATGGCTACACCTTC. This encodes CASSSGTHMPHNPYGYTF.

The chain links TRBV6-5 to TRBJ2-7; tentative D call: TRBD2 (5 bases). Looked up from germline, CDR1 is MNHEY and CDR2 is SVGAGI. This CDR3 has 15 amino acids. The V and J ends lost 7 bases and 0 bases respectively, with 16 bases between them. The CDR3 nucleotides are TGTGCCAGCACCAGTGGAGGCTACCCCTCCTACGAGCAGTACTTC. Protein product: CASTSGGYPSYEQYF.